Each of the 24 T cell receptor beta chains below was sequenced from the same sample in a study of T cells in localized non-small cell lung cancer. Profiling relied on immunoSEQ multiplex PCR, and the TCRdb table lists in-frame clones only, not all of them. The sample consists of some 140,000 clones, roughly nine tenths of them appearing once. The input for sequencing was peripheral blood, taken before any cancer treatment. Receptors were obtained from a female donor older than 55 with stage I lung adenocarcinoma.

The genes are TRBV11-2 and TRBJ1-1; no clear D gene. The CDR3 contains 13 residues. V gave up 1 base and J gave up 4 bases, with 7 bases separating them. Germline V gene lookup returns CDR1 SGHAT and CDR2 FQNNGV. The CDR3 loop reads CASSLVGPTEAFF. As DNA, the CDR3 is TGTGCCAGCAGCTTAGTGGGTCCCACTGAAGCTTTCTTT. Full variable domain (remainder filled in from reference TRBV11-2 and TRBJ1-1): EAGVAQSPRYKIIEKRQSVAFWCNPISGHATLYWYQQILGQGPKLLIQFQNNGVVDDSQLPKDRFSAERLKGVDSTLKIQPAKLEDSAVYLCASSLVGPTEAFFGQGTRLTVV.

The J gene is TRBJ2-5, the V gene TRBV29-1; D not certain. Germline CDR1 and CDR2: SQVTM and ANQGSEA. The CDR3 spans 14 residues. Deletions cut 7 bases from V and 4 bases from J, with 19 bases between. The CDR3: CSAHKGTDIETQYF. The CDR3 nucleotides read TGCAGCGCCCATAAAGGAACAGATATAGAGACCCAGTACTTC.

CDR3 DNA: TGTGCCAGCAGTAGGGTGGGACAGGGTGGCAATGAGCAGTTCTTC. This sequence encodes CASSRVGQGGNEQFF. V and J are TRBV2 and TRBJ2-1, with 9 bases aligning to TRBD1. V trimming: 5 bases; J trimming: 6 bases; junction bases outside the gene matches: 8. The germline gives CDR1 SNHLY, CDR2 FYNNEI. The CDR3 length is 15 residues.

This chain joins TRBV6-1 and TRBJ1-5, with 7 bases identical to TRBD1. From germline, CDR1 is MNHNS and CDR2 SASEGT. After removal of 6 bases from V and 1 base from J, the junction contained 6 bases not matched to a gene. This CDR3 contains 15 residues. CDR3 residues: CASRLTGASNQPQHF. The CDR3 nucleotides are TGTGCCAGCAGACTAACAGGGGCCAGCAATCAGCCCCAGCATTTT.

Only one count was recorded for this clone. V gene TRBV6-1 combines with J gene TRBJ2-3; 7 nucleotides agree with TRBD1. Losses at the gene ends were 6 bases for V and 3 bases for J; bases not matched to a gene: 9. Germline V gene lookup returns CDR1 MNHNS and CDR2 SASEGT. The CDR3 is 15 residues long. The CDR3 nucleotides read TGTGCCAGCAGGTTCCAGGGGGTCAAGACAGATACGCAGTATTTT. This codes for CASRFQGVKTDTQYF.

This clone was detected once. The rearrangement joins TRBV6-1 to TRBJ1-3; 8 bases map to TRBD1. The CDR3 spans 15 residues. V was pared by 3 bases and J by 2 bases, with 3 bases of the junction left unmatched. Germline loops: CDR1 MNHNS, CDR2 SASEGT. CDR3 sequence (DNA): TGTGCCAGCAGTGAGTCAGGGGGCACTGGAAACACCATATATTTT. It yields the protein CASSESGGTGNTIYF.

The rearrangement uses TRBV6-1 and TRBJ2-1; 12 positions agree with TRBD2. There are 19 residues in the CDR3. Trimming at V came to 1 base and at J to 3 bases, leaving 10 bases not matched to a gene. Germline CDR1 and CDR2: MNHNS and SASEGT. The DNA for the CDR3 is TGTGCCAGCAGTGAAGGGACCGGGACTAGCGGGTGGCACTACAATGAGCAGTTCTTC. It codes for CASSEGTGTSGWHYNEQFF.

This chain joins TRBV10-1 and TRBJ2-7, with 13 nucleotides matching TRBD2. The CDR3 covers 15 residues. Germline CDR1 and CDR2: WNHNN and SYGVQD (reference sequence). After removal of 4 bases from V and 4 bases from J, the junction contained 4 bases not matched to a gene. This CDR3 is CASSGGLAGDYEQYF. CDR3 sequence (DNA): TGCGCCAGCAGTGGAGGACTAGCGGGAGATTACGAGCAGTACTTC.

The rearrangement joins TRBV7-2 to TRBJ1-5, with TRBD1 matching over 9 bases. V was clipped by 3 bases and J by 0 bases; unmatched bases: 6. The CDR3 is made up of 17 amino acids. Germline loops: CDR1 SGHTA, CDR2 FQGNSA. The DNA for the CDR3 is TGTGCCAGCAGCTTGTTGGGACAGGGAGTTAGCAATCAGCCCCAGCATTTT. It yields the protein CASSLLGQGVSNQPQHF.

The rearrangement joins TRBV11-2 to TRBJ2-3, with a possible D match to TRBD2 (6 bases). The germline V and J ends were trimmed by 1 base and 0 bases, with 11 bases remaining between them. CDR3 size: 16 residues. Germline CDR1 is SGHAT and CDR2 is FQNNGV. The CDR3 sequence is CASSLGGGSSTDTQYF. CDR3 nucleotides: TGTGCCAGCAGCTTAGGTGGGGGGTCAAGCACAGATACGCAGTATTTT.

This clone has more than one count but fewer than ten. The chain recombines TRBV6-1 with TRBJ2-3; no definite D call. The germline gives CDR1 MNHNS, CDR2 SASEGT. The V end lost 4 bases, the J end lost 3 bases, and 17 bases lay between the germline ends. The CDR3 has 16 residues. CDR3 region: CASSALSTLWTDTQYF. CDR3 in DNA: TGTGCCAGCAGTGCCCTGTCAACGTTATGGACAGATACGCAGTATTTT.

J is TRBJ2-7 and V is TRBV5-1, with D tentatively TRBD2 (6 bases). CDR3 length: 14 amino acids. V shed 0 bases and J shed 2 bases, with 9 bases lying between them. CDR1 and CDR2 from the germline V gene are SGHRS and YFSETQ. Here the CDR3 reads CASSLEEGPYEQYF. DNA for the CDR3: TGCGCCAGCAGCTTGGAGGAGGGCCCCTACGAGCAGTACTTC.

The gene calls are TRBV27 and TRBJ2-2; either TRBD1 or TRBD2 may fit D (5 bases each). Trimming removed 0 bases from V and 7 bases from J, with 15 bases in between. The germline CDR1 and CDR2 sequences are MNHEY and SMNVEV (reference sequence). The CDR3 extends over 16 amino acids. CDR3 in DNA: TGTGCCAGCAGTTTATCGTGGGGGACCATCAACGGGGAGCTGTTTTTT. Amino acid sequence: CASSLSWGTINGELFF.

The rearrangement joins TRBV19 to TRBJ2-5; possibly TRBD2 for D (5 bases). This CDR3 has 14 residues. The ends were cut back, 3 bases at V and 0 bases at J, with 8 bases in the middle. Germline lookup yields CDR1 LNHDA and CDR2 SQIVND (reference sequence). CDR3 DNA: TGTGCCAGTAGTATCGGAGCGGACCAAGAGACCCAGTACTTC. Its translation: CASSIGADQETQYF.

This clone was seen only once. The chain links TRBV9 to TRBJ2-3; D is perhaps TRBD1 (5 bases). Germline V gives CDR1 SGDLS, CDR2 YYNGEE. The ends were cut back, 4 bases at V and 4 bases at J, with 16 bases in the middle. The CDR3 consists of 15 residues. The DNA for the CDR3 is TGTGCCAGCAGCCCCCAAGGGGTTGGGGCAGATACGCAGTATTTT. Translation gives CASSPQGVGADTQYF.

V usage is TRBV28 and J usage is TRBJ1-2; 8 nucleotides align to TRBD1. From germline, CDR1 is MDHEN and CDR2 SYDVKM. The V segment lost 8 bases and the J segment 3 bases; nucleotides outside the gene matches: 14. The CDR3 length is 16 residues. The CDR3 protein is CASRKQGGLEDYGYTF. As DNA, the CDR3 is TGTGCCAGCCGGAAACAGGGGGGGTTGGAGGACTATGGCTACACCTTC.

This chain links TRBV11-2 with TRBJ2-1; D is unclear. Germline CDR1 SGHAT, CDR2 FQNNGV. The CDR3 length is 17 residues. V was pared by 0 bases and J by 6 bases, with 18 bases between. The chain's CDR3 is CASSLDARTLLANEQFF. CDR3 sequence (DNA): TGTGCCAGCAGCTTAGATGCTCGGACCCTATTGGCCAATGAGCAGTTCTTC.

The chain couples TRBV7-3 to TRBJ1-2; D not certain. The germline V gene encodes CDR1 SGHTA and CDR2 FQGTGA. CDR3 length: 12 amino acids. Deletions cut 5 bases from V and 5 bases from J, with 9 bases between. The CDR3 reads CASSLGEYGYTF. The CDR3 nucleotides read TGTGCCAGCAGCCTCGGGGAGTATGGCTACACCTTC.

The V call is TRBV15, the J call TRBJ2-3; tentative D call: TRBD1 (7 bases). CDR3 size: 15 residues. The germline V gene has CDR1 LNHNV and CDR2 YYDKDF (reference sequence). V was shortened by 2 bases and J by 7 bases, with 16 bases between the two germline ends. The CDR3 spells CATSRSGDRGNTQYF. For the CDR3, the DNA is TGTGCCACCAGCAGATCGGGGGACAGAGGGAATACGCAGTATTTT.

This rearrangement joins TRBV4-1 to TRBJ1-1; D uncertain. The CDR3 extends over 14 amino acids. The V end lost 6 bases, the J end lost 1 base, and 12 bases lay between the germline ends. Germline assignment: CDR1 MGHRA and CDR2 YSYEKL. The CDR3 here is CASSPRRQNTEAFF. CDR3 bases: TGCGCCAGCAGTCCTCGCAGACAGAACACTGAAGCTTTCTTT.

The V and J genes are TRBV4-1 and TRBJ2-5, with TRBD2 matching 9 bases. The junction had 8 bases not matched to a gene; V was cut back by 1 base and J by 5 bases. Germline CDR1 MGHRA, CDR2 YSYEKL. The CDR3 consists of 16 residues. CDR3 in amino acids: CASSQALASGTETQYF. In DNA, the CDR3 is TGCGCCAGCAGCCAAGCCCTAGCTAGCGGGACGGAGACCCAGTACTTC.

This clone was seen a single time. The gene calls are TRBV30 and TRBJ1-5, with D tentatively TRBD1 (5 bases). The CDR3 spans 14 residues. V was pared by 4 bases and J by 6 bases, with 16 bases between. The germline gives CDR1 GTSNPN, CDR2 SVGIG (reference sequence). The CDR3 is CAWNRGENRQPQHF. The CDR3 DNA sequence: TGTGCCTGGAATCGAGGGGAGAACCGTCAGCCCCAGCATTTT.

The chain links TRBV5-4 to TRBJ2-7; 10 bases match TRBD2. The CDR3 runs 15 residues. The germline CDR1 and CDR2 sequences are SGHNT and YYREEE (reference sequence). V lost 0 bases and J lost 3; bases outside the gene matches: 3. The CDR3 loop is CASSLGAGGGYEQYF. The CDR3 DNA follows: TGTGCCAGCAGCTTGGGAGCGGGAGGGGGCTACGAGCAGTACTTC.

In its sample, this clone was seen once. The V gene is TRBV20-1, the J gene TRBJ2-5, with D hard to call. Germline loops: CDR1 DFQATT, CDR2 SNEGSKA (reference sequence). V was cut by 8 bases and J by 2 bases, with 9 bases left in between. The CDR3 is made up of 11 amino acids. CDR3 nucleotide sequence: TGCAGTTCCCGCAGGCAAGAGACCCAGTACTTC. Encoded protein: CSSRRQETQYF.